Many counts were recorded for the clone carrying this T cell receptor (beta chain). Its cognate antigen is unknown. This specimen belongs to a study of T cells in Graves' hyperthyroidism and ophthalmopathy. Study results and caveats: Onset of ophthalmopathy came a median 6.5 months after the model predicted it.

The CDR3 extends over 15 amino acids. The J segment lost 7 bases and the V segment lost 3 bases, leaving 6 bases of the junction unmatched. Germline lookup yields CDR1 MNHEY and CDR2 SMNVEV (reference sequence). Disease lasting under 3 months, a NOSPECS grade of at least 4, and a Clinical Activity Score of at least 3 were features of the ophthalmopathy patients. Fresh peripheral blood, 10 ml, was the source of the PBMCs. Template material for amplifying TCR beta CDR3 regions consisted of RNA transcripts. The HTBI primer set was used in a first-round RT-PCR of the TCR CDR3. Via MiXCR, TCRdb re-called the multiplex PCR reads, giving one row per CDR3 protein. The table has hundreds of thousands of distinct CDR3 sequences, around 15% seen once.

The clonotype comes from a woman aged 40 to 50 with Graves' ophthalmopathy. Sequencing was done on a sample of blood. The J gene is TRBJ2-1, the V gene TRBV27, with 10 bases identical to TRBD2. The CDR3, as DNA: TGTGCCAGCAGTTTTCTTAGCGGGAGGAAGAATGAGCAGTTCTTC. It translates to CASSFLSGRKNEQFF.